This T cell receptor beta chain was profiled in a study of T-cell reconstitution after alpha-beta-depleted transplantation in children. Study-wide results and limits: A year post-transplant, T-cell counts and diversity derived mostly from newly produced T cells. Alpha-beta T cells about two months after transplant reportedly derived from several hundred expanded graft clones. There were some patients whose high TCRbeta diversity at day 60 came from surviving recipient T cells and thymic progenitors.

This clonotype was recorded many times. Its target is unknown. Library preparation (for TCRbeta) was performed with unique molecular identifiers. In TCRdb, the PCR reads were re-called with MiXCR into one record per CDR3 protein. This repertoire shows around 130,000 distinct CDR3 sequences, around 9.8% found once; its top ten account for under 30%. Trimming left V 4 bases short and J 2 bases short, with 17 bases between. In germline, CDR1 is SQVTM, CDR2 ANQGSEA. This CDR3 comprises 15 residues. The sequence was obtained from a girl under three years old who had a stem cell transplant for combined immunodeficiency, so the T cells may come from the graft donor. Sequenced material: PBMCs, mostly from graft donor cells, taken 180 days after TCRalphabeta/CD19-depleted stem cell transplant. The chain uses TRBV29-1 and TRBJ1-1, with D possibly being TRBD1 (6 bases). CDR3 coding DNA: TGCAGCGTTGTGGGGATTGGAGGGGGAAACACTGAAGCTTTCTTT. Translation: CSVVGIGGGNTEAFF.